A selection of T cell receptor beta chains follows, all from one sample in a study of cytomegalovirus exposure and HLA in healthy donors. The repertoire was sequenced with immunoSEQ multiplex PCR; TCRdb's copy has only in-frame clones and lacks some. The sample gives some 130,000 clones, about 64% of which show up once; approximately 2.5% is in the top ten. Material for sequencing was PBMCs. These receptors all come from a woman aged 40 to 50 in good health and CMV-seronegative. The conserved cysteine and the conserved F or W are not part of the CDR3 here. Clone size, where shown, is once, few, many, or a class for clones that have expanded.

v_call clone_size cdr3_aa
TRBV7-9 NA ASSTFEGNQPQH
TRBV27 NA ASSSRGTSGGVFLMETQY
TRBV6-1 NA ASTQGPLGNQPQH
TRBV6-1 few ASSLLAGRADTQY
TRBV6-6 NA ASSYSNRGDTEAF
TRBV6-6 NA ASSPLGGSQPQH
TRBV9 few ASSAQGTTDTQY
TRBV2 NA ASSDSLAGGRNIQY
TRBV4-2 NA ASSQEGGAQSTDTQY
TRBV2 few ASSDGVPYSPLH
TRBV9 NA ASSPGGGMATNEKLF
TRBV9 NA ASSVGGTYSYEQY
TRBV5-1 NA ASSLIGESNQPQH
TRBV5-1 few ASSLDQQGPYEQY
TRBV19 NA ASSAGQAKLNYGYT
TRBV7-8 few ASSLWSGSNYGYT
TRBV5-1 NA ASRPARGIGSLLAGGGLAETQY
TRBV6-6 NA ASSYSRLAGSGTQY
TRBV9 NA ASSVSGGLAYEQY
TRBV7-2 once ASSSTGTGGFYGYT
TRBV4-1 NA ASSQDNGSPYSNQPQH
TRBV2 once ASSERGQYGYT
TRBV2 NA ATTPNRGNEQF
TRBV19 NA ASSGLQVNYGYT
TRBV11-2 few ASSSPGGRNSGNTIY
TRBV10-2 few ASRNRGDNQPQH
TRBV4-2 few ASSSLGGTEAF
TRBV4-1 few ASSQVDMGFMNTEAF
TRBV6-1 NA ASSGDRALYGYT